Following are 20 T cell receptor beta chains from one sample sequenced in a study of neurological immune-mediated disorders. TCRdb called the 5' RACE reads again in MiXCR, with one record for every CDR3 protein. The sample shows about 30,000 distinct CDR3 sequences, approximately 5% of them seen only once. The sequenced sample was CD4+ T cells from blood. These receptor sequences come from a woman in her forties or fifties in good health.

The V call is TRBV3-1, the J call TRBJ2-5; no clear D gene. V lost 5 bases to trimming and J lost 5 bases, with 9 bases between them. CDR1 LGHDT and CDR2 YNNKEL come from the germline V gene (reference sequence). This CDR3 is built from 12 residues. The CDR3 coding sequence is TGTGCCAGCAGCTCAATAAGGGAGACCCAGTACTTC. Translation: CASSSIRETQYF.

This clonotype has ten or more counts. This CDR3 is CSAGLAGAYEQYF. CDR3 DNA: TGCAGTGCGGGACTAGCGGGGGCCTACGAGCAGTACTTC. The J gene is TRBJ2-7, the V gene TRBV20-1; 14 bases align to TRBD2. V was pared by 6 bases and J by 2 bases, with 0 bases of the junction left unmatched. From germline, CDR1 is DFQATT and CDR2 SNEGSKA (reference sequence). CDR3 size: 13 residues.

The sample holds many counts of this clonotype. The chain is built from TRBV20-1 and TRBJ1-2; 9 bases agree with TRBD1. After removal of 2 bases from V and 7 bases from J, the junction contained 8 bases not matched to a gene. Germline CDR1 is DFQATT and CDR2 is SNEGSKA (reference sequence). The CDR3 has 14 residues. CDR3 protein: CSARRTGDMSGYTF. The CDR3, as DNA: TGCAGTGCTAGAAGGACAGGGGATATGAGTGGCTACACCTTC.

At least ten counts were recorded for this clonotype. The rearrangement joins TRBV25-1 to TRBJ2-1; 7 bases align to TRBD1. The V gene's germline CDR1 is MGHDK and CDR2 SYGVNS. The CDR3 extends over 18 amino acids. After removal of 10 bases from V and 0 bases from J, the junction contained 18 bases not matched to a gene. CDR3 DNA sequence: TGTGCCACCTCCCGCCCTCTACAGGGGCTAAGCTCCTACAATGAGCAGTTCTTC. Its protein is CATSRPLQGLSSYNEQFF.

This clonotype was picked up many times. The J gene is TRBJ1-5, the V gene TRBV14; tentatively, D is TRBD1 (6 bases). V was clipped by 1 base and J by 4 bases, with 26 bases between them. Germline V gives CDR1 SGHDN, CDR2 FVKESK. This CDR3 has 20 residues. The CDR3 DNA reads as TGTGCCAGCAGCCAAGGTATTGTTTTGGACAGCCTTATGGAAAATCAGCCCCAGCATTTT. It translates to CASSQGIVLDSLMENQPQHF.

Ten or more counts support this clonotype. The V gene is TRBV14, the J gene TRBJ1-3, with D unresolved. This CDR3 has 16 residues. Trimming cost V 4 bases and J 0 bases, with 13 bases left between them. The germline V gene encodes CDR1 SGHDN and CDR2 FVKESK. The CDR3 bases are TGTGCCAGCAGCCTCAAACCGGGGAACTCTGGAAACACCATATATTTT. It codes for CASSLKPGNSGNTIYF.

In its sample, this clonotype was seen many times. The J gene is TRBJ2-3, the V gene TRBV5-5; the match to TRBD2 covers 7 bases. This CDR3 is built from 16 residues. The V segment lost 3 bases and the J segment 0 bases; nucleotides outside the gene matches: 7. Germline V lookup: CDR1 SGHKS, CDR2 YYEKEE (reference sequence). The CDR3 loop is CASSSRGSGSTDTQYF. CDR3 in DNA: TGTGCCAGCAGCTCCCGGGGTAGCGGGAGCACAGATACGCAGTATTTT.

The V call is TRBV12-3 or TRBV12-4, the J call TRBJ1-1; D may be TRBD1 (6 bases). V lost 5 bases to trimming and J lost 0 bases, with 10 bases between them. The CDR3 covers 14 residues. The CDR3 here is CASSLGGMNTEAFF. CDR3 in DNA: TGTGCCAGCAGTCTAGGGGGGATGAACACTGAAGCTTTCTTT.

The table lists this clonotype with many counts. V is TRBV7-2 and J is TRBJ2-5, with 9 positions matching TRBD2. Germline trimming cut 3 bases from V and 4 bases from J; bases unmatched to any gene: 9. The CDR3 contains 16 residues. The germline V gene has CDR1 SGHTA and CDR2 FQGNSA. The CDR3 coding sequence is TGTGCCAGCAGCTTGGCCTCCCTAGCGGGATCAGAGACCCAGTACTTC. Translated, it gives CASSLASLAGSETQYF.

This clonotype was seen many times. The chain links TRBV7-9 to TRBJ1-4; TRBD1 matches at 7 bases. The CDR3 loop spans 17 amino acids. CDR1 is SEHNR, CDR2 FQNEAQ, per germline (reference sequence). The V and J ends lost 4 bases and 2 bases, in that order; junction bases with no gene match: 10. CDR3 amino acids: CASSSALGQRTNEKLFF. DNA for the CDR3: TGTGCCAGCAGCTCAGCCTTGGGACAGCGCACTAATGAAAAACTGTTTTTT.

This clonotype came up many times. The DNA of the CDR3 is TGTGCCAGCAGTGAATCCCCCCCGAGGGTAATGGTGTTAGAGACCCAGTACTTC. Its translation is CASSESPPRVMVLETQYF. The V and J genes are TRBV6-1 and TRBJ2-5; maybe TRBD2 (5 bases). This CDR3 is built from 18 residues. Trimming removed 2 bases from V and 4 bases from J, with 23 bases in between. Germline-derived CDR1 and CDR2 are MNHNS and SASEGT.

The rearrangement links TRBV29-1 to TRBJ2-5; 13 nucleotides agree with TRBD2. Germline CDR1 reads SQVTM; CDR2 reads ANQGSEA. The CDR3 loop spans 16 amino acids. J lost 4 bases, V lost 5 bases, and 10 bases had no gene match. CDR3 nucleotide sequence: TGCAGCGTTAAATTACCTGGACTAGCGGGAGTAGAGACCCAGTACTTC. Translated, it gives CSVKLPGLAGVETQYF.

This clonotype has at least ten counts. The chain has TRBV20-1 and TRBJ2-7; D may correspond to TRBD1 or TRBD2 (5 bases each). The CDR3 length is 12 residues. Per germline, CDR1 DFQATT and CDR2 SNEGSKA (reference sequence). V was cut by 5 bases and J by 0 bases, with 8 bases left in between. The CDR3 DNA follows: TGCAGTGCTGGGACCCCCTCCTACGAGCAGTACTTC. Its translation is CSAGTPSYEQYF.

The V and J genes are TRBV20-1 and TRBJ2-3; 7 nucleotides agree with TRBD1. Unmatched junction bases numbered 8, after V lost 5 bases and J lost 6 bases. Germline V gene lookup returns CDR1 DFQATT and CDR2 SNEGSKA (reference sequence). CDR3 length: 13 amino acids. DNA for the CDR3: TGCAGTGCTTCCGAAGGGGGCTCGGATACGCAGTATTTT. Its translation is CSASEGGSDTQYF.

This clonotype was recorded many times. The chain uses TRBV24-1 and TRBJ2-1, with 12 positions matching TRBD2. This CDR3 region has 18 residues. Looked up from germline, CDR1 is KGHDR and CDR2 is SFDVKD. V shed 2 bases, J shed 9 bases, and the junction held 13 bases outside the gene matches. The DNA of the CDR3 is TGTGCCACCAGTGATTCGGGCCCCTCTAGCGGGGGGGCTCGTGAGCAGTTCTTC. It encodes CATSDSGPSSGGAREQFF.

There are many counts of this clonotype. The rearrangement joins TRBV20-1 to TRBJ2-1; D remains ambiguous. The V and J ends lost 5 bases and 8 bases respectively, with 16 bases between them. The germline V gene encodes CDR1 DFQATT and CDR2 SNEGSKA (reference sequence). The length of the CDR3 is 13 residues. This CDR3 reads CSAERPAGDEQFF. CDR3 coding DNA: TGCAGTGCTGAAAGACCCGCTGGGGATGAGCAGTTCTTC.

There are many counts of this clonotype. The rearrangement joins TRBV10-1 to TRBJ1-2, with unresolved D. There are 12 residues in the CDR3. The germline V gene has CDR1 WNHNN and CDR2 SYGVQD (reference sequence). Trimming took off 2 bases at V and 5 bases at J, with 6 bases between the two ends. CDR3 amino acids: CASSEGRYGYTF. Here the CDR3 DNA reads TGCGCCAGCAGTGAGGGTCGGTATGGCTACACCTTC.

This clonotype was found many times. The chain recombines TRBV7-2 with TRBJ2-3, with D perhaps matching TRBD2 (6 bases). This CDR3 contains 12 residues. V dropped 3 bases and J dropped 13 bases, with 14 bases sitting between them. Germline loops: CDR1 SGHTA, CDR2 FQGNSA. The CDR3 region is CASSFDAGPKYF. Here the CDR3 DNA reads TGTGCCAGCAGCTTCGATGCGGGGCCCAAGTATTTT.

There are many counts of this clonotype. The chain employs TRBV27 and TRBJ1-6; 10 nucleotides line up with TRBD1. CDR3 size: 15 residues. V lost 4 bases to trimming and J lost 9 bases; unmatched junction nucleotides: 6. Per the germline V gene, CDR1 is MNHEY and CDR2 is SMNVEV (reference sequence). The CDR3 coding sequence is TGTGCCAGCAGTTGGGGACAGGGGACAGGTTCACCCCTCCACTTT. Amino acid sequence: CASSWGQGTGSPLHF.

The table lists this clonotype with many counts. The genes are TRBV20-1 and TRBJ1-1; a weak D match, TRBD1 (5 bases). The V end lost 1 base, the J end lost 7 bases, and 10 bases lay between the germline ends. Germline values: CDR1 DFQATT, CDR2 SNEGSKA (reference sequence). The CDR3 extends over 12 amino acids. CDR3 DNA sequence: TGCAGTGCTAGAGGGGACGGAGTTGAAGCTTTCTTT. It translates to CSARGDGVEAFF.